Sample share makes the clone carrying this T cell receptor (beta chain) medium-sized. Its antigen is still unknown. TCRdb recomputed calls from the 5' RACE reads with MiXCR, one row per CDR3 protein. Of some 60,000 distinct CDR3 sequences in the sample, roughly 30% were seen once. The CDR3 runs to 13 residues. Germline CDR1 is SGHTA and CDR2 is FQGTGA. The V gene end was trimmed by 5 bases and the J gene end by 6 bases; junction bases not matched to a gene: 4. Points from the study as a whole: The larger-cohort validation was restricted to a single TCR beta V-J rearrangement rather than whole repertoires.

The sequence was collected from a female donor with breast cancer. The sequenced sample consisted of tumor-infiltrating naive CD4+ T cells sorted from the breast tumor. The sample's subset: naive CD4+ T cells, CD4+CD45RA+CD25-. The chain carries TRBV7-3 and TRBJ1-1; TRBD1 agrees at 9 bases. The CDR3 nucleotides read TGTGCCAGCAGCAAAAGACAGGGGGCTGAAGCTTTCTTT. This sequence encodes CASSKRQGAEAFF.